A selection of T cell receptor beta chains follows, all from one sample in a study of OX40 agonist ivuxolimab in advanced cancers. Only in-frame clones appear in the TCRdb table, and some are missing; sequencing was by immunoSEQ multiplex PCR. This table holds 65,000 to 85,000 clones, just under 85% found once. The input for sequencing was CD4+ or CD8+ T cells sorted from blood, taken in a trial of the OX40 agonist ivuxolimab. The receptors were sampled from an adult with an advanced solid tumor such as melanoma, head and neck, liver or kidney cancer. Each CDR3 is given with its conserved first and last residue. A D gene is named only where the DNA matches it firmly. Not all rows give a size; the values are once, few, many and, for expanded clones, a class.

j_call clone_size v_call d_call cdr3_aa cdr3_nt
TRBJ2-2 - TRBV7-3 TRBD2 CASSSLMSGGPTGELFF TGTGCCAGCAGCTCCCTCATGAGCGGGGGGCCCACCGGGGAGCTGTTTTTT
TRBJ1-6 - TRBV10-1 - CASSPTRDSPLHF TGCGCCAGCAGCCCGACTCGGGATTCACCCCTCCACTTT
TRBJ1-6 - TRBV2 - CASSPIGMGSPLHF TGTGCCAGCAGTCCGATTGGGATGGGTTCACCCCTCCACTTT
TRBJ2-1 - TRBV7-3 TRBD2 CASSFRLAGVGEQFF TGTGCCAGCAGCTTCCGACTAGCGGGAGTAGGTGAGCAGTTCTTC
TRBJ1-1 - TRBV5-1 TRBD1 CASSLIQGGITEAFF TGCGCCAGCAGCTTGATACAGGGGGGGATAACTGAAGCTTTCTTT
TRBJ1-1 - TRBV9 - CASSVGQHSEAFF TGTGCCAGCAGCGTAGGACAGCACTCTGAAGCTTTCTTT
TRBJ2-1 - TRBV18 - CASSPRRESVNEQFF TGTGCCAGCTCACCAAGGAGGGAGAGCGTAAATGAGCAGTTCTTC
TRBJ2-1 few TRBV29-1 TRBD2 CSVGASGILGNEQFF TGCAGCGTTGGGGCTAGCGGGATATTAGGTAATGAGCAGTTCTTC
TRBJ1-1 - TRBV30 TRBD1 CAWRGDRDTEAFF TGTGCCTGGAGGGGGGACAGGGACACTGAAGCTTTCTTT
TRBJ2-5 - TRBV15 - CATSLSYQETQYF TGTGCCACCAGCCTTTCGTACCAAGAGACCCAGTACTTC
TRBJ2-5 - TRBV7-2 TRBD1 CASSFDRDTTQYF TGTGCCAGCAGCTTCGACAGGGATACGACCCAGTACTTC
TRBJ2-7 - TRBV25-1 TRBD2 CASSEWSGANEQYF TGTGCCAGCAGTGAATGGAGCGGGGCCAACGAGCAGTACTTC
TRBJ1-2 few TRBV6-1 TRBD1 CASSEQTGAYGYTF TGTGCCAGCAGTGAGCAGACAGGGGCCTATGGCTACACCTTC
TRBJ1-4 - TRBV28 TRBD1 CASNAGDRYNEKLFF TGTGCCAGCAACGCCGGGGACAGGTATAATGAAAAACTGTTTTTT
TRBJ2-5 - TRBV19 - CASSIGTVRGETQYF TGTGCCAGTAGTATAGGCACAGTGAGGGGAGAGACCCAGTACTTC
TRBJ1-1 - TRBV30 - CAVNGPSEAFF TGTGCCGTAAACGGCCCCTCTGAAGCTTTCTTT
TRBJ2-1 - TRBV19 - CASRLLRAQDNEQFF TGTGCCAGTAGGTTACTTCGCGCCCAAGACAATGAGCAGTTCTTC
TRBJ1-5 few TRBV6-5 - CASRTRRGGNQPQHF TGTGCCAGCAGAACCCGCAGGGGCGGGAATCAGCCCCAGCATTTT
TRBJ1-1 - TRBV7-5 - CARSEVGTEAFF TGTGCCAGAAGCGAAGTCGGGACCGAAGCTTTCTTT
TRBJ1-5 - TRBV28 - CASSLWRGEQPQHF TGTGCCAGCAGTTTATGGAGGGGAGAGCAGCCCCAGCATTTT
TRBJ1-1 - TRBV5-1 TRBD1 CASSSYRGSMNTEAFF TGCGCCAGCAGCTCGTACAGGGGCTCGATGAACACTGAAGCTTTCTTT
TRBJ1-6 - TRBV30 TRBD1 CALVRTGRESPLHF TGTGCCCTCGTTAGGACAGGGAGGGAATCACCCCTCCACTTT
TRBJ1-6 - TRBV6-5 TRBD1 CASSLGTGNSPLHF TGTGCCAGCAGTTTGGGGACAGGGAATTCACCCCTCCACTTT
TRBJ2-7 - TRBV28 - CASSLTAPYEQYF TGTGCCAGCAGTCTAACTGCCCCCTACGAGCAGTACTTC
TRBJ1-2 - TRBV7-9 - CASSFTGTNYGYTF TGTGCCAGCAGCTTTACAGGGACTAACTATGGCTACACCTTC
TRBJ2-2 - TRBV28 TRBD2 CASSLLASGNTGELFF TGTGCCAGCAGTTTATTGGCTAGCGGTAACACCGGGGAGCTGTTTTTT
TRBJ1-2 - TRBV27 TRBD1 CASSISRIDRGRYYGYTF TGTGCCAGCAGTATTAGCCGAATCGACAGGGGGCGCTACTATGGCTACACCTTC
TRBJ2-5 - TRBV29-1 - CSVAIETQYF TGCAGCGTCGCAATAGAGACCCAGTACTTC
TRBJ2-1 - TRBV4-2 TRBD2 CASSREAGGVRYNEQFF TGTGCCAGCAGCCGCGAAGCGGGGGGCGTTAGGTACAATGAGCAGTTCTTC
TRBJ2-3 - TRBV30 - CASGGQGDTDTQYF TGTGCCTCCGGGGGGCAGGGTGACACAGATACGCAGTATTTT
TRBJ1-1 - TRBV9 TRBD1 CASSEGTGPPNTEAFF TGTGCCAGCAGCGAGGGGACAGGGCCTCCGAACACTGAAGCTTTCTTT
TRBJ2-6 - TRBV10-2 - CASSERGSNVLTF TGCGCCAGCAGTGAGAGGGGGTCTAACGTCCTGACTTTC
TRBJ2-1 once TRBV4-1 - CASSHVPAEERPYNEQFF TGCGCCAGCAGCCATGTACCCGCAGAAGAGCGGCCTTACAATGAGCAGTTCTTC
TRBJ2-2 - TRBV19 - CASSINRRSTGELFF TGTGCCAGTAGTATTAACCGCCGGAGCACCGGGGAGCTGTTTTTT
TRBJ2-7 - TRBV7-9 - CASSLWRGTGGYEQYF TGTGCCAGCAGCTTATGGCGGGGGACAGGCGGCTACGAGCAGTACTTC
TRBJ1-2 few TRBV9 - CASSADLDGYTF TGTGCCAGCAGCGCGGACTTAGATGGCTACACCTTC
TRBJ2-1 - TRBV11-3 - CASSFSGTEQFF TGTGCCAGCAGCTTTTCTGGAACTGAGCAGTTCTTC
TRBJ2-3 - TRBV5-3 TRBD2 CARSLNPSSGSWADTQYF TGTGCCAGAAGCTTGAATCCGTCGAGCGGGAGCTGGGCAGATACGCAGTATTTT
TRBJ1-1 - TRBV7-2 - CASSLTPGLNTEAFF TGTGCCAGCAGCTTAACCCCAGGCCTGAACACTGAAGCTTTCTTT
TRBJ2-3 - TRBV9 TRBD2 CASSVRTSGSDTQYF TGTGCCAGCAGCGTTCGGACTAGCGGGTCGGATACGCAGTATTTT
TRBJ2-1 - TRBV7-6 - CASSPHLGEQFF TGTGCCAGCAGCCCGCACTTGGGTGAGCAGTTCTTC
TRBJ2-7 few TRBV5-1 - CASSRGDPFREQYF TGCGCCAGCAGCAGGGGGGACCCCTTCCGCGAGCAGTACTTC
TRBJ1-2 - TRBV2 TRBD1 CASSADRGNYGYTF TGTGCCAGCAGTGCTGACAGGGGGAATTACGGCTACACCTTC
TRBJ1-2 - TRBV5-5 - CASSFGMNYGYTF TGTGCCAGCAGCTTTGGGATGAACTATGGCTACACCTTC
TRBJ1-5 - TRBV27 - CASRGGYAHSNQPQHF TGTGCCAGCAGGGGGGGTTACGCACATAGCAATCAGCCCCAGCATTTT
TRBJ2-3 - TRBV7-3 TRBD2 CASSSGRGGFGTDTQYF TGTGCCAGCAGCTCCGGACGGGGGGGGTTTGGGACAGATACGCAGTATTTT
TRBJ2-1 - TRBV7-3 - CASSLVPPWNEQFF TGTGCCAGCAGCTTAGTCCCCCCCTGGAATGAGCAGTTCTTC
TRBJ1-2 - TRBV4-3 - CASSQARTYYGYTF TGCGCCAGCAGTCAGGCCCGGACCTACTATGGCTACACCTTC
TRBJ1-1 - TRBV11-3 - CASSHSWREGNTEAFF TGTGCCAGCAGCCACTCATGGAGGGAGGGGAACACTGAAGCTTTCTTT
TRBJ2-3 - TRBV27 - CASSLRPGLLGTDTQYF TGTGCCAGCAGTCTCCGCCCCGGACTTCTCGGCACAGATACGCAGTATTTT
TRBJ2-7 - TRBV19 - CASSIRDEQYF TGTGCCAGTAGTATTCGGGACGAGCAGTACTTC
TRBJ2-4 - TRBV28 TRBD1 CASSSQYRGVHIQYF TGTGCCAGCAGTTCGCAGTACAGGGGGGTCCACATTCAGTACTTC
TRBJ2-7 - TRBV5-6 TRBD1 CASSTGTGPRLSYEQYF TGTGCCAGCTCGACCGGGACAGGGCCGAGACTCTCCTACGAGCAGTACTTC
TRBJ1-5 - TRBV7-2 TRBD1 CASSPTGRVEPQHF TGTGCCAGCAGCCCGACAGGGAGGGTGGAGCCCCAGCATTTT
TRBJ2-7 - TRBV5-1 - CASSLKNGPYEQYF TGCGCCAGCAGCTTGAAAAACGGTCCCTACGAGCAGTACTTC
TRBJ1-5 - TRBV7-9 - CASSLAGGAGAQPQHF TGTGCCAGCAGCTTAGCGGGAGGAGCAGGAGCTCAGCCCCAGCATTTT
TRBJ2-3 - TRBV13 - CASSPPLGLWGTDTQYF TGTGCCAGCAGCCCCCCCCTAGGACTTTGGGGCACAGATACGCAGTATTTT
TRBJ2-1 - TRBV9 TRBD2 CASSVVGTSQNNEQFF TGTGCCAGCAGCGTAGTTGGGACTAGCCAGAACAATGAGCAGTTCTTC
TRBJ1-3 - TRBV9 - CASSAVLSGNTIYF TGTGCCAGCAGCGCGGTTCTCTCTGGAAACACCATATATTTT
TRBJ1-2 - TRBV7-2 - CASSLYRRGYGYTF TGTGCCAGCAGCTTATATCGCAGGGGCTATGGCTACACCTTC